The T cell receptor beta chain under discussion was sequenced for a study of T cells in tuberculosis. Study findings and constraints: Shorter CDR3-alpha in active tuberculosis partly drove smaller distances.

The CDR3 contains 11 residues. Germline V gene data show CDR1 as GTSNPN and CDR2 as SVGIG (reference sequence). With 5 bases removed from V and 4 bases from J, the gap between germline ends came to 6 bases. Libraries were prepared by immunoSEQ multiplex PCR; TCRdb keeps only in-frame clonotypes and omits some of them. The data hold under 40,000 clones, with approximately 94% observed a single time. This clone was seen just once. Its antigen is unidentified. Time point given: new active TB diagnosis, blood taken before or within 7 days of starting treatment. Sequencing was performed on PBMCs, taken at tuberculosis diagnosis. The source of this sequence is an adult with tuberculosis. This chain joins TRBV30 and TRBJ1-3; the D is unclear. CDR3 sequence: CAWEEGNTIYF. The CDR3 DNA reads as TGTGCCTGGGAGGAGGGAAACACCATATATTTT.